The 23 T cell receptor beta chains reported below all come from one sample, sequenced in a study of blood T cell repertoires in COVID-19. The data were produced by immunoSEQ multiplex PCR, yet TCRdb's version contains in-frame clones alone and is incomplete. Among some 700,000 clones listed, just under 90% were seen once. Sequencing was performed on peripheral blood. The receptors derive from a woman between 18 and 29 years old with acute or convalescent COVID-19.

The rearrangement joins TRBV6-4 to TRBJ2-1, with 7 bases that match TRBD1. Per germline, CDR1 MRHNA and CDR2 SNTAGT. The J segment lost 8 bases and the V segment lost 2 bases, leaving 3 bases of the junction unmatched. This CDR3 contains 13 residues. CDR3 DNA: TGTGCCAGCAGTGACCGGGACAGCGATGAGCAGTTCTTC. This encodes CASSDRDSDEQFF.

The chain joins TRBV12-3 or TRBV12-4 to TRBJ2-1; a possible D gene is TRBD1 (5 bases). This CDR3 region has 13 residues. V shed 7 bases and J shed 10 bases, with 17 bases lying between them. The CDR3 loop reads CASTPDRVAEQFF. Written as DNA, the CDR3 is TGTGCCAGCACCCCCGACAGAGTCGCCGAGCAGTTCTTC.

V and J are TRBV24-1 and TRBJ2-3, with D unresolved. The CDR3 sequence is 16 residues long. V gave up 6 bases and J gave up 0 bases, with 15 bases separating them. The germline V gene encodes CDR1 KGHDR and CDR2 SFDVKD. CDR3 bases: TGTGCCACCAGTAAGATGAGAGAGTCTAGCACAGATACGCAGTATTTT. It encodes CATSKMRESSTDTQYF.

The rearrangement joins TRBV18 to TRBJ2-1, with 10 bases identical to TRBD2. The CDR3 consists of 14 residues. Germline V gene sequence: CDR1 KGHSH, CDR2 LQKENI. The ends lost 8 bases at V and 6 bases at J; junction bases unmatched: 7. CDR3 residues: CASGRTSGLNEQFF. Written as DNA, the CDR3 is TGTGCCAGCGGAAGGACTAGCGGACTCAATGAGCAGTTCTTC.

On this clone: The sample holds other DNA sequences that translate to the same CDR3. The CDR3 DNA sequence: TGCGCCAGCAGCTTTGAGGGAGGGAACACTGAAGCTTTCTTT. Translation gives CASSFEGGNTEAFF. The rearrangement links TRBV5-1 to TRBJ1-1; no clear D. Per germline, CDR1 SGHRS and CDR2 YFSETQ. This CDR3 has 14 residues. Between the trimmed V and J ends, which lost 2 bases and 1 base, there was a span of 9 bases. The full variable domain, completed using reference TRBV5-1 and TRBJ1-1, is KAGVTQTPRYLIKTRGQQVTLSCSPISGHRSVSWYQQTPGQGLQFLFEYFSETQRNKGNFPGRFSGRQFSNSRSEMNVSTLELGDSALYLCASSFEGGNTEAFFGQGTRLTVV.

The V call is TRBV19, the J call TRBJ1-2; D might be TRBD1 (5 bases). CDR3 length: 15 residues. Germline loops: CDR1 LNHDA, CDR2 SQIVND (reference sequence). V dropped 6 bases and J dropped 4 bases, with 18 bases sitting between them. CDR3 DNA sequence: TGTGCCAGTAGCCCGGGCGGGGGGAACTCCTATGGCTACACCTTC. Encoded protein: CASSPGGGNSYGYTF.

This clone has just a few counts. This rearrangement joins TRBV19 to TRBJ1-6, with a tentative D call TRBD1 (5 bases). V lost 5 bases and J 8 bases, leaving 10 bases between the germline ends. The CDR3 spans 13 residues. Germline CDR1 reads LNHDA; CDR2 reads SQIVND (reference sequence). The CDR3 loop reads CASSDDRYSPLHF. CDR3 coding DNA: TGTGCCAGTAGTGATGACAGATATTCACCCCTCCACTTT.

The chain joins TRBV5-1 to TRBJ1-1; 9 nucleotides line up with TRBD1. The CDR3 is made up of 15 amino acids. CDR1 SGHRS and CDR2 YFSETQ come from the germline V gene. Trimming took 3 bases from V and 7 from J; bases not matched to a gene: 10. CDR3 loop: CASSYNTDRGDEAFF. As DNA, the CDR3 is TGCGCCAGCAGCTACAACACTGACAGGGGGGATGAAGCTTTCTTT.

The chain combines TRBV7-8 with TRBJ1-1; perhaps TRBD1 as D (5 bases). The CDR3 is made up of 13 amino acids. CDR1 is SGHVS, CDR2 FQNEAQ, per germline. Trimming pared 0 bases from V and 4 bases from J, leaving 6 bases between. Written as DNA, the CDR3 is TGTGCCAGCAGCTTAGCAAGGGGCACTGAAGCTTTCTTT. Translation gives CASSLARGTEAFF.

The chain has TRBV7-9 and TRBJ1-1; D is ambiguous. The germline V gene has CDR1 SEHNR and CDR2 FQNEAQ (reference sequence). Trimming pared 1 base from V and 5 bases from J, leaving 11 bases between. The CDR3 totals 14 residues. In DNA form, the CDR3 reads TGTGCCAGCAGCTTAGATGGCGGAGGTACTGAAGCTTTCTTT. Residues: CASSLDGGGTEAFF.

This chain uses TRBV4-1 with TRBJ2-7; D is perhaps TRBD1 (6 bases). This CDR3 region has 13 residues. Trimming took 3 bases from V and 6 from J, leaving 12 bases between them. Germline values: CDR1 MGHRA, CDR2 YSYEKL. CDR3 loop: CASSQPRGSEQYF. The CDR3 nucleotides are TGCGCCAGCAGCCAGCCGAGGGGGTCCGAGCAGTACTTC.

CDR3 bases: TGTGCCAGCATCGTCCCCGGGGTTGGGGGCTACACCTTC. It translates to CASIVPGVGGYTF. V usage is TRBV28 and J usage is TRBJ1-2; D call uncertain. The CDR3 spans 13 residues. The V gene's germline CDR1 is MDHEN and CDR2 SYDVKM. With 7 bases removed from V and 8 bases from J, the gap between germline ends came to 17 bases.

CDR3 bases: TGCGCCAGCAGTGTTTTTAGACAGAAGAACACTGAAGCTTTCTTT. This codes for CASSVFRQKNTEAFF. This sequence joins TRBV10-1 and TRBJ1-1; a weak D match, TRBD1 (5 bases). The V gene's germline CDR1 is WNHNN and CDR2 SYGVQD (reference sequence). CDR3 length equals 15 residues. The V end was cut by 4 bases, the J end by 1 base, with 13 bases between.

This chain links TRBV19 with TRBJ2-1; 11 positions match TRBD2. This CDR3 region has 15 residues. The V gene's germline CDR1 is LNHDA and CDR2 SQIVND (reference sequence). With 6 bases clipped from V and 4 bases from J, the junction kept 5 bases outside the gene matches. This CDR3 is CASRLAGVMYNEQFF. The CDR3 coding sequence is TGTGCCAGTAGACTAGCGGGGGTTATGTACAATGAGCAGTTCTTC.

A single count supports this clone. The J gene is TRBJ1-1, the V gene TRBV18; maybe TRBD1 (6 bases). Germline values: CDR1 KGHSH, CDR2 LQKENI. V lost 3 bases to trimming and J lost 3 bases, with 17 bases between them. This CDR3 is 16 amino acids long. In nucleotides, the CDR3 is TGTGCCAGCTCACCGGGGGACATCCGCGCGGACACTGAAGCTTTCTTT. Translating gives CASSPGDIRADTEAFF.

The DNA of the CDR3 is TGTGCCAGCAGCTCCAGCAAAGCGGGGAGAGTAGATACGCAGTATTTT. Protein: CASSSSKAGRVDTQYF. This rearrangement joins TRBV11-2 to TRBJ2-3; 7 bases line up with TRBD2. CDR1 and CDR2 (germline): SGHAT, FQNNGV. The trim removed 4 bases at V and 5 bases at J, leaving 12 bases unmatched. The CDR3 is 16 amino acids.

The CDR3: CAVRHETGWGGYTF. CDR3 sequence (DNA): TGTGCCGTAAGGCACGAAACAGGGTGGGGTGGCTACACCTTC. The V call is TRBV10-3, the J call TRBJ1-2; D perhaps matches TRBD1 (6 bases). V lost 11 bases and J 7 bases, leaving 23 bases between the germline ends. The V gene's germline CDR1 is ENHRY and CDR2 SYGVKD. The CDR3 is made up of 14 amino acids.

The chain employs TRBV5-4 and TRBJ1-1; D is unresolved. V was pared by 10 bases and J by 2 bases, with 12 bases between. Germline CDR1 reads SGHNT; CDR2 reads YYREEE (reference sequence). This CDR3 region has 12 residues. Here the CDR3 reads CAAGTLNTEAFF. As DNA, the CDR3 is TGTGCCGCGGGCACGTTAAACACTGAAGCTTTCTTT.

This chain links TRBV12-3 or TRBV12-4 with TRBJ2-1; no clear D. The ends were cut back, 2 bases at V and 7 bases at J, with 6 bases in the middle. This CDR3 spans 12 amino acids. Written as DNA, the CDR3 is TGTGCCAGCAGTTTATACGGTAATGAGCAGTTCTTC. Protein product: CASSLYGNEQFF.

The V and J genes are TRBV7-2 and TRBJ1-5, with 9 bases aligning to TRBD1. There are 15 residues in the CDR3. V shed 6 bases and J 4 bases; nucleotides not matched to a gene: 7. Germline V lookup: CDR1 SGHTA, CDR2 FQGNSA. The CDR3 nucleotides are TGTGCCAGCAGTCCGACCGGGACAGGGAATCAGCCCCAGCATTTT. Residues: CASSPTGTGNQPQHF. The whole variable domain, remainder taken from reference TRBV7-2 and TRBJ1-5, is GAGVSQSPSNKVTEKGKDVELRCDPISGHTALYWYRQSLGQGLEFLIYFQGNSAPDKSGLPSDRFSAERTGGSVSTLTIQRTQQEDSAVYLCASSPTGTGNQPQHFGDGTRLSIL.

This chain joins TRBV27 and TRBJ1-6, with D possibly being TRBD1 (5 bases). This CDR3 has 16 residues. Germline V gives CDR1 MNHEY, CDR2 SMNVEV (reference sequence). V shed 5 bases and J shed 8 bases, with 19 bases lying between them. The CDR3 coding sequence is TGTGCCAGCAGTCCATCTACGGGGGACCGATATTCACCCCTCCACTTT. Amino acid sequence: CASSPSTGDRYSPLHF.

This chain links TRBV21-1 with TRBJ2-7; TRBD1, as called in the table, went unchecked against the DNA. TRBV21-1 is assigned pseudogene status. CDR3 length: 15 amino acids. The CDR3 loop is CASSSRGEVSYEQYF. CDR3 DNA: TGTGCCAGCAGCTCCAGGGGAGAAGTATCCTACGAGCAGTACTTC.

This chain joins TRBV27 and TRBJ2-7; D gene uncertain. Per germline, CDR1 MNHEY and CDR2 SMNVEV (reference sequence). Trimming removed 4 bases at V and 4 bases at J, with 5 bases between. The CDR3 consists of 11 residues. The CDR3 bases are TGTGCCAGCAGTTCCCCGTACGAGCAGTACTTC. Encoded protein: CASSSPYEQYF.